In this sample, the clone carrying this T cell receptor beta chain turned up a few times. The antigen is undetermined. This sample was taken from a study of T cell repertoires in cytomegalovirus infection. Each CDR3 protein is one row after TCRdb ran MiXCR on the reads. Of some 940,000 distinct CDR3 sequences listed, around 31% were seen once; the top ten hold more than 12%. Germline values: CDR1 SGHRS, CDR2 YFSETQ. The CDR3 has 13 residues. Trimming shortened V by 4 bases and J by 2 bases, and 9 bases separated the two germline ends. Material: cultured CD8+ T cells from PBMCs, obtained from culture after CMV antigen stimulation. The chain links TRBV5-1 to TRBJ2-5; D call uncertain. The sequence came from a human donor in good health (CMV status not recorded). Some clones in this sample may be carry-over from other donors' samples. The CDR3 sequence is CASSEAFQETQYF. Written as DNA, the CDR3 is TGCGCCAGCAGCGAAGCATTTCAAGAGACCCAGTACTTC. The full variable domain, completed using reference TRBV5-1 and TRBJ2-5, is KAGVTQTPRYLIKTRGQQVTLSCSPISGHRSVSWYQQTPGQGLQFLFEYFSETQRNKGNFPGRFSGRQFSNSRSEMNVSTLELGDSALYLCASSEAFQETQYFGPGTRLLVL.